The 26 T cell receptor beta chains below all came from one sample that was sequenced in a study of blood T cells in healthy people across ages. Using a J-beta primer mix together with a sample-barcoded 5' primer, a second PCR was run for about 6 to 11 cycles. TCRdb itself ran the 5' RACE reads through MiXCR, one entry per CDR3 protein. The data show more than 450,000 distinct CDR3 sequences, about 28% seen once. These sequences were also reported in another study, on T cells of mothers and their children.

Sequenced sample: blood. These receptors were obtained from a boy aged 2 to 10 in good health.

The table lists this clonotype with a few counts. The V call is TRBV27, the J call TRBJ1-2, with D possibly being TRBD1 (6 bases). V lost 6 bases, J lost 2 bases, and 10 bases lay in between. Germline lookup yields CDR1 MNHEY and CDR2 SMNVEV (reference sequence). The CDR3 consists of 13 residues. The CDR3 region is CASRTGTNYGYTF. CDR3 bases: TGTGCCAGCAGAACCGGGACAAACTATGGCTACACCTTC.

The chain uses TRBV7-8 and TRBJ2-4, with no clear D. Germline V gene sequence: CDR1 SGHVS, CDR2 FQNEAQ. This CDR3 is 14 amino acids long. Trimming stripped 5 bases from V and 2 bases from J, with 10 bases between. The CDR3 protein is CASSPPGTKNIQYF. In DNA form, the CDR3 reads TGTGCCAGCAGCCCACCCGGCACCAAAAACATTCAGTACTTC.

There are many counts of this clonotype. This CDR3 is CASSFRGAEETQYF. In DNA, the CDR3 is TGTGCCAGCAGTTTCAGGGGAGCTGAAGAGACCCAGTACTTC. V usage is TRBV12-3 or TRBV12-4 and J usage is TRBJ2-5; D might be TRBD1 (6 bases). This CDR3 has 14 residues. V shed 3 bases and J shed 3 bases, with 11 bases lying between them.

As regards this clonotype: The final CDR3 position lacks the conserved phenylalanine or tryptophan, pointing to a likely read error. The gene calls are TRBV20-1 and TRBJ2-5; possible D gene TRBD2, 6 bases. Germline V gives CDR1 DFQATT, CDR2 SNEGSKA (reference sequence). The CDR3 loop spans 15 amino acids. V lost 1 base to trimming and J lost 2 bases, with 14 bases between them. CDR3 protein: CSARVPGLNQETQYL. CDR3 in DNA: TGCAGTGCTAGAGTCCCCGGACTAAATCAAGAGACCCAGTACCTC.

In this sample, this clonotype turned up a few times. The chain combines TRBV4-3 with TRBJ1-6; no clear D. The V gene's germline CDR1 is LGHNA and CDR2 YSLEER. Trimming cost V 0 bases and J 10 bases, with 16 bases left between them. The CDR3 runs to 16 residues. CDR3 DNA: TGCGCCAGCAGCCAAGATGGGGAAGGAGGAGGCTCACCCCTCCACTTT. Its protein is CASSQDGEGGGSPLHF.

The chain links TRBV9 to TRBJ2-2; D might be TRBD2 (6 bases). V was clipped by 4 bases and J by 7 bases, with 11 bases between them. This CDR3 has 13 amino acids. Germline loops: CDR1 SGDLS, CDR2 YYNGEE. This CDR3 is CASSRREGGELFF. The CDR3, as DNA: TGTGCCAGCAGCAGGAGGGAAGGCGGGGAGCTGTTTTTT. The whole variable domain, remainder taken from reference TRBV9 and TRBJ2-2, is DSGVTQTPKHLITATGQRVTLRCSPRSGDLSVYWYQQSLDQGLQFLIQYYNGEERAKGNILERFSAQQFPDLHSELNLSSLELGDSALYFCASSRREGGELFFGEGSRLTVL.

This clonotype was seen only a few times. This chain connects TRBV27 to TRBJ2-1; maybe TRBD2 (5 bases). The J call may be faulty, since TRBJ2-7 better matches the DNA end. This CDR3 region has 15 residues. The germline gives CDR1 MNHEY, CDR2 SMNVEV (reference sequence). CDR3 residues: CASSSVARNIYEQYF. The CDR3, as DNA: TGTGCCAGCAGTTCAGTAGCGAGAAACATCTACGAGCAGTACTTC.

The genes are TRBV7-9 and TRBJ1-5; 8 nucleotides agree with TRBD1. The CDR3 consists of 15 residues. V was clipped by 3 bases and J by 4 bases; unmatched bases: 5. The germline gives CDR1 SEHNR, CDR2 FQNEAQ (reference sequence). CDR3 nucleotides: TGTGCCAGCAGCTTGGAGGGACAGGCGAATCAGCCCCAGCATTTT. It translates to CASSLEGQANQPQHF.

This chain uses TRBV4-3 with TRBJ2-5, with 8 bases fitting TRBD2. The closer fit of TRBJ2-7 to the DNA end suggests the J call may be wrong. CDR3 size: 14 residues. Germline CDR1 is LGHNA and CDR2 is YSLEER. CDR3 residues: CASSQVSGAYEQYF. CDR3 nucleotide sequence: TGCGCCAGCAGCCAAGTTAGCGGGGCGTACGAGCAGTACTTC.

The chain's CDR3 is CASSPAGHEGEKLFF. For the CDR3, the DNA is TGTGCCAGCAGCCCAGCGGGTCACGAGGGTGAAAAACTGTTTTTT. The V call is TRBV7-9, the J call TRBJ1-4; no clear D. The germline CDR1 and CDR2 sequences are SEHNR and FQNEAQ (reference sequence). Trimming left V 5 bases short and J 7 bases short, with 17 bases between. The CDR3 runs to 15 residues.

This chain joins TRBV20-1 and TRBJ2-7; D could derive from TRBD1 or TRBD2 (7 bases each). This CDR3 contains 14 residues. Trimming pared 5 bases from V and 0 bases from J, leaving 14 bases between. Germline V gene lookup returns CDR1 DFQATT and CDR2 SNEGSKA (reference sequence). DNA for the CDR3: TGCAGTGCTCCCAGGGGGGGGAGCTCCTACGAGCAGTACTTC. Translated, it gives CSAPRGGSSYEQYF.

The rearrangement uses TRBV29-1 and TRBJ2-1, with 10 bases aligning to TRBD1. This CDR3 is built from 16 residues. V lost 2 bases to trimming and J lost 1 base; unmatched junction nucleotides: 5. Germline loops: CDR1 SQVTM, CDR2 ANQGSEA. CDR3 region: CSVEPGTGASYNEQFF. Written as DNA, the CDR3 is TGCAGCGTTGAACCTGGGACAGGGGCATCCTACAATGAGCAGTTCTTC.

This clonotype showed up just a few times. The chain couples TRBV6-1 to TRBJ2-7, with D uncertain. This CDR3 has 11 amino acids. CDR1 MNHNS and CDR2 SASEGT come from the germline V gene. Trimming stripped 4 bases from V and 7 bases from J, with 8 bases between. The CDR3 is CASSAVREQYF. For the CDR3, the DNA is TGTGCCAGCAGTGCCGTTCGGGAGCAGTACTTC.

The CDR3 is CASSQRQTHSEQYF. The CDR3 nucleotides read TGTGCCAGCAGCCAAAGGCAGACCCACAGCGAGCAGTACTTC. The V and J genes are TRBV7-2 and TRBJ2-7; D is undetermined. The ends were cut back, 5 bases at V and 6 bases at J, with 17 bases in the middle. In germline, CDR1 is SGHTA, CDR2 FQGNSA. This CDR3 has 14 amino acids.

This clonotype was found a few times. The chain joins TRBV7-6 to TRBJ2-5; D may match TRBD1 or TRBD2 (5 bases each). V shed 4 bases and J shed 11 bases, with 17 bases lying between them. This CDR3 has 13 residues. Germline V gene lookup returns CDR1 SGHVS and CDR2 FNYEAQ. The CDR3 is CASSSGTAYGQYF. CDR3 bases: TGTGCCAGCAGCTCCGGGACGGCCTACGGGCAGTACTTC.

The count of this clonotype is one. This chain connects TRBV29-1 to TRBJ2-5; the match to TRBD2 covers 10 bases. Germline V CDR1 and CDR2: SQVTM, ANQGSEA. This CDR3 has 14 amino acids. J was trimmed by 0 bases and V by 4 bases; bases with no gene match: 2. The CDR3 reads CSVASGGHQETQYF. The CDR3 DNA sequence: TGCAGCGTTGCTAGCGGGGGACACCAAGAGACCCAGTACTTC.

Many counts were recorded for this clonotype. The rearrangement joins TRBV27 to TRBJ2-5; D might be TRBD2 (5 bases). The V gene's germline CDR1 is MNHEY and CDR2 SMNVEV (reference sequence). CDR3 length: 13 residues. Between the trimmed V and J ends, which lost 5 bases and 5 bases, there was a span of 12 bases. The chain's CDR3 is CASSPRGSETQYF. CDR3 in DNA: TGTGCCAGCAGTCCCCGGGGTAGCGAGACCCAGTACTTC.

This clonotype was found a few times. The rearrangement links TRBV13 to TRBJ2-1; D remains unclear. Looked up from germline, CDR1 is PRHDT and CDR2 is FYEKMQ (reference sequence). The CDR3 has 13 residues. V was cut by 5 bases and J by 9 bases, with 14 bases left in between. Here the CDR3 DNA reads TGTGCCAGCAGCCCACCTGGACCGAGTGAGCAGTTCTTC. Amino acid sequence: CASSPPGPSEQFF.

This clonotype was counted a few times. V gene TRBV7-9 combines with J gene TRBJ2-3, with TRBD1 as a possible D gene (6 bases). Trimming pared 5 bases from V and 8 bases from J, leaving 14 bases between. Per the germline V gene, CDR1 is SEHNR and CDR2 is FQNEAQ (reference sequence). The CDR3 has 13 residues. The CDR3 reads CASSTRGKGTQYF. Here the CDR3 DNA reads TGTGCCAGCAGCACCAGGGGAAAGGGTACGCAGTATTTT.

This clonotype was seen a handful of times. The genes are TRBV6-5 and TRBJ1-4, with 9 bases that match TRBD1. The CDR3 extends over 14 amino acids. J gave up 8 bases and V 2 bases, and 3 bases lay outside the gene matches. The germline CDR1 and CDR2 sequences are MNHEY and SVGAGI. CDR3 nucleotide sequence: TGTGCCAGCAGTTACGGGACAGGGCGGGAAAAACTGTTTTTT. It codes for CASSYGTGREKLFF.

The rearrangement links TRBV28 to TRBJ2-4; a weak D match, TRBD2 (5 bases). Germline V gene data show CDR1 as MDHEN and CDR2 as SYDVKM. V lost 4 bases, J lost 1 base, and 5 bases lay in between. The CDR3 is made up of 13 amino acids. The CDR3 sequence: CASSWRAKNIQYF. For the CDR3, the DNA is TGTGCCAGCAGTTGGAGGGCCAAAAACATTCAGTACTTC.

This clonotype has a handful of counts. This chain links TRBV24-1 with TRBJ2-1; D perhaps matches TRBD1 (6 bases). Trimming took off 3 bases at V and 5 bases at J, with 16 bases between the two ends. Germline V CDR1 and CDR2: KGHDR, SFDVKD. The CDR3 spans 16 residues. As DNA, the CDR3 is TGTGCCACCAGTGATACGACAAGGGGGTCAGACAATGAGCAGTTCTTC. Its translation is CATSDTTRGSDNEQFF.

This clonotype was seen more than once but under ten times. One junction end does not reproduce the germline sequence, and a read error may be involved. The V gene is TRBV12-3 or TRBV12-4, the J gene TRBJ2-5, with 7 bases matching TRBD2. The DNA end favors TRBJ2-7, so the J call may be wrong. The CDR3 length is 13 residues. The CDR3 loop is CASSLAGTVEQYF. CDR3 nucleotide sequence: TGTGCCAGCAGCTTAGCGGGTACTGTCGAGCAGTACTTC.

This clonotype was counted between two and nine times. The chain recombines TRBV5-1 with TRBJ2-5, with 10 bases matching TRBD2. This CDR3 spans 17 amino acids. V was clipped by 0 bases and J by 5 bases; unmatched bases: 10. Germline V lookup: CDR1 SGHRS, CDR2 YFSETQ. The CDR3 DNA sequence: TGCGCCAGCAGCTTGGATATCGCTAGCGGGAGTTGGGAGACCCAGTACTTC. Protein product: CASSLDIASGSWETQYF.

The genes are TRBV5-1 and TRBJ2-3; the D is unclear. The V end lost 4 bases, the J end lost 9 bases, and 15 bases lay between the germline ends. The germline V gene encodes CDR1 SGHRS and CDR2 YFSETQ. The CDR3 is 13 amino acids. Here the CDR3 DNA reads TGCGCCAGCAGCAAACAGAACCCGGAAACGCAGTATTTT. Protein: CASSKQNPETQYF.

The V and J genes are TRBV6-6 and TRBJ1-3; D not certain. Trimming shortened V by 2 bases and J by 0 bases, and 5 bases separated the two germline ends. The V gene's germline CDR1 is MNHNY and CDR2 SVGAGI (reference sequence). The CDR3 contains 14 residues. CDR3 amino acids: CASSYRFSGNTIYF. As DNA, the CDR3 is TGTGCCAGCAGTTACAGGTTCTCTGGAAACACCATATATTTT.